This entry concerns a single T cell receptor beta chain. The data were taken from a study of blood T cell repertoires in COVID-19. Assay: immunoSEQ multiplex PCR; the TCRdb copy retains only in-frame clones and omits some. The sample includes roughly 160,000 clones, about 88% seen only once; the top ten take roughly 5%. The sequence was collected from a woman in her forties or fifties with COVID-19, enrolled during active disease. The sample was peripheral blood.

The CDR3 region has the DNA TGCGCCAGCAGCTTGGAGGGACAGGGGGCGAGGAATGAGCAGTTCTTC. Its protein is CASSLEGQGARNEQFF. V and J are TRBV5-1 and TRBJ2-1, with 12 bases fitting TRBD1. With V trimmed by 0 bases and J by 7 bases, 5 bases remained unmatched. The CDR3 is 16 residues long. Looked up from germline, CDR1 is SGHRS and CDR2 is YFSETQ.